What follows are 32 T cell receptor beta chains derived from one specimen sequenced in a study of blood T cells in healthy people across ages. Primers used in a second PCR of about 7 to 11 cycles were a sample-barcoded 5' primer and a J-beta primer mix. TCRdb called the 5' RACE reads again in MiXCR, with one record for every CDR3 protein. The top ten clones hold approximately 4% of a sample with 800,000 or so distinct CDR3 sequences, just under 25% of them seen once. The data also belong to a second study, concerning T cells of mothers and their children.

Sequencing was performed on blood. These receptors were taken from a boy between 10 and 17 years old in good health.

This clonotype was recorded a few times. CDR3 bases: TGCGCCAGCTACATCGGGCCGGACATGAACACTGAAGCTTTCTTT. This codes for CASYIGPDMNTEAFF. The gene calls are TRBV5-1 and TRBJ1-1, with D possibly TRBD1 on 5 matching bases. Deletions cut 7 bases from V and 0 bases from J, with 16 bases between. Per germline, CDR1 SGHRS and CDR2 YFSETQ. The CDR3 is made up of 15 amino acids.

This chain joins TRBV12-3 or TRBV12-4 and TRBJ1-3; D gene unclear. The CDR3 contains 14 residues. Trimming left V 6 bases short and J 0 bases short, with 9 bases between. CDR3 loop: CASSDTSSGNTIYF. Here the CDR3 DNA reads TGTGCCAGCAGCGACACTAGCTCTGGAAACACCATATATTTT.

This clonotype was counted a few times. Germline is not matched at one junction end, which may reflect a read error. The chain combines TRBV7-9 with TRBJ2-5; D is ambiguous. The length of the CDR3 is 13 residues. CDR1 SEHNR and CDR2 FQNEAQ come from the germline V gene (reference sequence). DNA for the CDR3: TGTGCCTGCAGCCGTTGGTTCCAAGAGACCCAGTACTTC. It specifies CACSRWFQETQYF.

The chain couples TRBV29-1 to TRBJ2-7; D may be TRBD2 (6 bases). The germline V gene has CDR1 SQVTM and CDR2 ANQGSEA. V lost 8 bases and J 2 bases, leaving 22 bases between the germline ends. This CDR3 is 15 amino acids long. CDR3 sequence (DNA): TGCAGCTGTCGGGGGTTCCGGGACCGCCCCTACGAGCAGTACTTC. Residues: CSCRGFRDRPYEQYF.

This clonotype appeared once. CDR3 DNA: TGCAGTGCTAATCCCTACAGAACTAGAAGAGAGACCCAGTACTTC. Translated, it gives CSANPYRTRRETQYF. The rearrangement joins TRBV20-1 to TRBJ2-5; possible D gene TRBD2, 5 bases. Trimming pared 4 bases from V and 4 bases from J, leaving 19 bases between. The CDR3 runs to 15 residues. Germline-derived CDR1 and CDR2 are DFQATT and SNEGSKA (reference sequence).

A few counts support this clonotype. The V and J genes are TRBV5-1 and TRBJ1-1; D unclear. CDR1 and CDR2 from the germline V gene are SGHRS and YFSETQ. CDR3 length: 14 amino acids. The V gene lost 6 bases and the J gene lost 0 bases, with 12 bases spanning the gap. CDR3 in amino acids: CASTTAALNTEAFF. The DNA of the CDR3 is TGCGCCAGCACCACAGCGGCCCTGAACACTGAAGCTTTCTTT.

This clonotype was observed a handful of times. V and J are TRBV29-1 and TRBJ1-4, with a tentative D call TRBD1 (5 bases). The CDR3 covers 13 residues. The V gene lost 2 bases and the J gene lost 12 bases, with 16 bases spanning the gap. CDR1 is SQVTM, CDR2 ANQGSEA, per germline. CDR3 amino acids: CSVEFGREKELFF. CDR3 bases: TGCAGCGTTGAATTCGGCAGGGAAAAGGAACTGTTTTTT.

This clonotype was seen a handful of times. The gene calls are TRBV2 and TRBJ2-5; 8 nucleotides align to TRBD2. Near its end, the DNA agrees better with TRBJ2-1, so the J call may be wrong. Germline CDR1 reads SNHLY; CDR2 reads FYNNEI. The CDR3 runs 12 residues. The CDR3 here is CASSGGDNEQFF. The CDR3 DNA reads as TGTGCCAGCAGCGGGGGGGACAATGAGCAGTTCTTC.

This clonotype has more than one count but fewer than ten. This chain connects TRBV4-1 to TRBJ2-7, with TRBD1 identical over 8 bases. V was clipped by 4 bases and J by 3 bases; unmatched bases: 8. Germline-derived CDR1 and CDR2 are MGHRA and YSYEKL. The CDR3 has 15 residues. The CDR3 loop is CASSPAAGGFYEQYF. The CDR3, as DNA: TGCGCCAGCAGCCCAGCGGCAGGGGGCTTCTACGAGCAGTACTTC.

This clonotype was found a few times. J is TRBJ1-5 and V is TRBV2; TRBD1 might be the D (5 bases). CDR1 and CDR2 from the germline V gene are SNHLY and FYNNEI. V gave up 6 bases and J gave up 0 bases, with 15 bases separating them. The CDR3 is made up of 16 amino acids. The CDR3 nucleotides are TGTGCCAGCAGCAATAGGGGAGACTATAGCAATCAGCCCCAGCATTTT. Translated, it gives CASSNRGDYSNQPQHF.

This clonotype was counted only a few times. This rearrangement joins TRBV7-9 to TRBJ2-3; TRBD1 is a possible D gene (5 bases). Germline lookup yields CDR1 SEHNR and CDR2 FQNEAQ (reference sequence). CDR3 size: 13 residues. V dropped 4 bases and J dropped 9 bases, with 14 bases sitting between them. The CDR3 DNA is TGTGCCAGCAGCTCCGGACAATCAGGCACGCAGTATTTT. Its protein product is CASSSGQSGTQYF.

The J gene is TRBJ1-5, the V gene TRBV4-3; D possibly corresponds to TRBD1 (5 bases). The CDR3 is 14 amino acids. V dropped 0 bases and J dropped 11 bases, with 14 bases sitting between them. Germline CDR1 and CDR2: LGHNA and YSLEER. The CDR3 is CASSQERGVMTQHF. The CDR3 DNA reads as TGCGCCAGCAGCCAAGAGAGGGGTGTAATGACCCAGCATTTT.

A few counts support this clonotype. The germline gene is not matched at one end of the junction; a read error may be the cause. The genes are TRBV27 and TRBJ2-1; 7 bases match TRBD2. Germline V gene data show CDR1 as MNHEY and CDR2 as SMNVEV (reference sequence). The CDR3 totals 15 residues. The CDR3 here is CAGSPGLDSYNEQFF. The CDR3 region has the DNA TGTGCCGGCAGCCCTGGACTAGATTCCTACAATGAGCAGTTCTTC.

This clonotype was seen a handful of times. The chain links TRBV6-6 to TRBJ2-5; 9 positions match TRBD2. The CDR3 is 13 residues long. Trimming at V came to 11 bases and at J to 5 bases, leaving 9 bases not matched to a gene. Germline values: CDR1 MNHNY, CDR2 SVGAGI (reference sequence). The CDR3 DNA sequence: TGTGCCCCAATAGCGGGAGTCTGGGAGACCCAGTACTTC. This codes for CAPIAGVWETQYF.

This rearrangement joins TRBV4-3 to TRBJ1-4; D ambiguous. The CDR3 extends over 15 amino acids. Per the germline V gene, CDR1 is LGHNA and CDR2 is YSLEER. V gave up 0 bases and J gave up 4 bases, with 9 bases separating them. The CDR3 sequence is CASSQDVGNNEKLFF. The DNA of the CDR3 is TGCGCCAGCAGCCAAGATGTGGGAAATAATGAAAAACTGTTTTTT.

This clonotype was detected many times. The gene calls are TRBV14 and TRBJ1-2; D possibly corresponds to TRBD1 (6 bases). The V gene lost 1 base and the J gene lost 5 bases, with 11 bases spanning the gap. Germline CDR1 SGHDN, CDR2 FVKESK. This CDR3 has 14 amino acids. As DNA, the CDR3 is TGTGCCAGCAGCCAAGTGGCAGGGGCGTATGGCTACACCTTC. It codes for CASSQVAGAYGYTF.

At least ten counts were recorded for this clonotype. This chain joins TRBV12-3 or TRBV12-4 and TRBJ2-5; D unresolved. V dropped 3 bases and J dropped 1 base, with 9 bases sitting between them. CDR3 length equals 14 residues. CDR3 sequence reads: CASSLSTAQETQYF. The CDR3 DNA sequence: TGTGCCAGCAGTTTGAGTACAGCCCAAGAGACCCAGTACTTC.

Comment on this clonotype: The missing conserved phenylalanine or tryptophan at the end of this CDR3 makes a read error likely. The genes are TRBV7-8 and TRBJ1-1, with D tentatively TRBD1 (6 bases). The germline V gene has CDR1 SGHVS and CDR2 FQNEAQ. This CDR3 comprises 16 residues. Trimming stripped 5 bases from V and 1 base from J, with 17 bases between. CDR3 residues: CASSPTYRVGNTEAFL. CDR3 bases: TGTGCCAGCAGCCCCACCTACAGGGTAGGGAACACTGAAGCTTTCCTT.

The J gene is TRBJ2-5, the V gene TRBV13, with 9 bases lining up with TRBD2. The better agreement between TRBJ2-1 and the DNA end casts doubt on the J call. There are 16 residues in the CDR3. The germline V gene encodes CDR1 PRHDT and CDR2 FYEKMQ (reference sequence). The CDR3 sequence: CASSFTGGRVYNEQFF. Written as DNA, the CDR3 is TGTGCCAGCAGCTTCACGGGCGGGAGGGTATACAATGAGCAGTTCTTC.

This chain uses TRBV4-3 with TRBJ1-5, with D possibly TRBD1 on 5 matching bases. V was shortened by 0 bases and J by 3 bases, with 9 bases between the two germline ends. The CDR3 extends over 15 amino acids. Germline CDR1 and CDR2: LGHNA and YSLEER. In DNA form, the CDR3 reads TGCGCCAGCAGCCAAGATCGACAGTCCAATCAGCCCCAGCATTTT. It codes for CASSQDRQSNQPQHF.

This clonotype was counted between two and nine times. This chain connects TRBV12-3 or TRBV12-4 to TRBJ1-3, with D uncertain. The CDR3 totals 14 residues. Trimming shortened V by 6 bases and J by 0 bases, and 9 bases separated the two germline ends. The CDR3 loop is CASRTTISGNTIYF. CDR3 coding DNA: TGTGCCAGCAGGACAACCATCTCTGGAAACACCATATATTTT.

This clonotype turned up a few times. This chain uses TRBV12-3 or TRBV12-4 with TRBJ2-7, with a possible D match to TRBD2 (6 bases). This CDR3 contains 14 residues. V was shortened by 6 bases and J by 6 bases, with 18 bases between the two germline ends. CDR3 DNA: TGTGCCAGCAGCCCAGGCCCTGCGCGGGGCGAGCAGTACTTC. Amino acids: CASSPGPARGEQYF.

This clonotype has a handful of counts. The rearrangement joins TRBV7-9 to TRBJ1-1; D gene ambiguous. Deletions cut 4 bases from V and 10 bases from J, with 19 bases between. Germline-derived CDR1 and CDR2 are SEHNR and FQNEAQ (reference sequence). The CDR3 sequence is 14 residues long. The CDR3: CASSWSGIIDTAFF. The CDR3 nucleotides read TGTGCCAGCAGCTGGTCCGGGATTATAGACACAGCTTTCTTT.

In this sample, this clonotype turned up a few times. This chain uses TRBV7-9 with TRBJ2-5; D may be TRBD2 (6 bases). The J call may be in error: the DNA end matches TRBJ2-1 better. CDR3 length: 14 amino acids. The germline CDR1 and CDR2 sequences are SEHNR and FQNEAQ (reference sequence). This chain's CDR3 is CASSFGGFGGEQFF. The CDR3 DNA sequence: TGTGCCAGCAGCTTTGGAGGGTTCGGTGGTGAGCAGTTCTTC.

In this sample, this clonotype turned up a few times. The CDR3 DNA is TGTGCCAGCAGTTACTCGGGACAGCGGCCCTACGAGCAGTACTTC. This sequence encodes CASSYSGQRPYEQYF. J is TRBJ2-1 and V is TRBV6-5; 7 positions match TRBD1. The DNA end favors TRBJ2-7, so the J call may be wrong. Germline V gene lookup returns CDR1 MNHEY and CDR2 SVGAGI. The CDR3 length is 15 residues.

The CDR3 loop is CASSLDTGMNTEAFF. Written as DNA, the CDR3 is TGTGCCAGCAGCTTAGACACAGGCATGAACACTGAAGCTTTCTTT. The J gene is TRBJ1-1, the V gene TRBV11-2, with D maybe TRBD1 (5 bases). The V and J ends lost 0 bases and 0 bases respectively, with 8 bases between them. Germline V gives CDR1 SGHAT, CDR2 FQNNGV. This CDR3 has 15 amino acids.

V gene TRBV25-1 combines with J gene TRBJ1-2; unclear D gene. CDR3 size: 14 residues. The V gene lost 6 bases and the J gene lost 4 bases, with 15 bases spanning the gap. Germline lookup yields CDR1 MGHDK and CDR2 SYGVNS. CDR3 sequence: CASSDASWGYGYTF. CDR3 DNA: TGTGCCAGCAGCGACGCGAGTTGGGGCTATGGCTACACCTTC.

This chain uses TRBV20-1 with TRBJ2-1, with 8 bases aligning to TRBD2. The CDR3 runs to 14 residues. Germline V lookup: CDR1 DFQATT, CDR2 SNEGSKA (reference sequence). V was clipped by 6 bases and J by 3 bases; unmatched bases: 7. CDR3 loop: CSAERERFYNEQFF. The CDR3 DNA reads TGCAGTGCGGAGCGGGAGAGGTTCTACAATGAGCAGTTCTTC.

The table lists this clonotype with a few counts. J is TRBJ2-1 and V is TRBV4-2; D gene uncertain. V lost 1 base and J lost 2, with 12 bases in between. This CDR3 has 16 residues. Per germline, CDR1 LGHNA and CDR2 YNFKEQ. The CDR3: CASSQVVKTAYNEQFF. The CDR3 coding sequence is TGTGCCAGCAGCCAAGTGGTCAAAACCGCCTACAATGAGCAGTTCTTC.

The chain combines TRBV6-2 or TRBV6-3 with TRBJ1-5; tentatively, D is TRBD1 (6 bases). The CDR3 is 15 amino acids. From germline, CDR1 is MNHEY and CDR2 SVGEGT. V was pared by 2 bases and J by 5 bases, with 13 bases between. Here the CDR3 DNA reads TGTGCCAGCAGTTACCCGGACAGTTTGGATCAGCCCCAGCATTTT. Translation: CASSYPDSLDQPQHF.

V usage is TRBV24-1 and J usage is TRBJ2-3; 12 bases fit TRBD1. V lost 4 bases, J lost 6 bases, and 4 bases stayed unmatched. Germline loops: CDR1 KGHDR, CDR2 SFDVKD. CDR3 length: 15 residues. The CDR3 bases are TGTGCCACCAGTGACCGGGACAGGGGGCTGGATACGCAGTATTTT. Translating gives CATSDRDRGLDTQYF.

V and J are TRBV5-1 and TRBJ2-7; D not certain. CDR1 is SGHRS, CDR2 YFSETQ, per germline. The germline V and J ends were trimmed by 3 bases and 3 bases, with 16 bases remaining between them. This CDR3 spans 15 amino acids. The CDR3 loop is CASSWSTQTNYEQYF. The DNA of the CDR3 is TGCGCCAGCAGCTGGAGTACGCAGACGAACTACGAGCAGTACTTC. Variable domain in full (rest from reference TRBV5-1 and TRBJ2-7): KAGVTQTPRYLIKTRGQQVTLSCSPISGHRSVSWYQQTPGQGLQFLFEYFSETQRNKGNFPGRFSGRQFSNSRSEMNVSTLELGDSALYLCASSWSTQTNYEQYFGPGTRLTVT.